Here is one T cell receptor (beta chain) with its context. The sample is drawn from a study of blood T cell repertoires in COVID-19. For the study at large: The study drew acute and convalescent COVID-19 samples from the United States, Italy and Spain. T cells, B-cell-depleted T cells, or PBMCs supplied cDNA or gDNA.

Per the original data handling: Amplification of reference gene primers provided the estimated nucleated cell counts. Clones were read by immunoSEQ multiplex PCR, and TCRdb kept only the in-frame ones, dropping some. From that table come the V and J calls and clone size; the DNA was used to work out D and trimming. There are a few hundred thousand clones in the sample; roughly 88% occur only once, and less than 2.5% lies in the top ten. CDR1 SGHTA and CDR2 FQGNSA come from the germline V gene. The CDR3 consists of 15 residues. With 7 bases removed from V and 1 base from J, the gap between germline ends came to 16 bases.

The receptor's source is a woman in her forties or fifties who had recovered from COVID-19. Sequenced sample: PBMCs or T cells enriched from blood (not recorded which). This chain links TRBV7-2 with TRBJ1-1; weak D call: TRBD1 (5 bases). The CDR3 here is CASNTGTTRNTEAFF. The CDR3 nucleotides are TGTGCCAGCAATACCGGGACTACACGGAACACTGAAGCTTTCTTT.